Detailed here is one T cell receptor (beta chain). The data were obtained in a study of technical replicates of blood from a handful of donors. The CDR3 length is 15 residues. The V end was cut by 2 bases, the J end by 5 bases, with 16 bases between. From germline, CDR1 is SGHTA and CDR2 FQGTGA. Libraries were prepared by immunoSEQ multiplex PCR; TCRdb keeps only in-frame clonotypes and omits some of them. The repertoire holds about 75,000 clones, with over 80% as singletons. The rearrangement uses TRBV7-3 and TRBJ2-7; a possible D gene is TRBD2 (5 bases). The source is a human donor in good health. Material for sequencing was T cells isolated from PBMCs. CDR3 DNA sequence: TGTGCCAGCAGCTTAGGTAAGAGGGAGATCCACGAGCAGTACTTC. As protein: CASSLGKREIHEQYF.